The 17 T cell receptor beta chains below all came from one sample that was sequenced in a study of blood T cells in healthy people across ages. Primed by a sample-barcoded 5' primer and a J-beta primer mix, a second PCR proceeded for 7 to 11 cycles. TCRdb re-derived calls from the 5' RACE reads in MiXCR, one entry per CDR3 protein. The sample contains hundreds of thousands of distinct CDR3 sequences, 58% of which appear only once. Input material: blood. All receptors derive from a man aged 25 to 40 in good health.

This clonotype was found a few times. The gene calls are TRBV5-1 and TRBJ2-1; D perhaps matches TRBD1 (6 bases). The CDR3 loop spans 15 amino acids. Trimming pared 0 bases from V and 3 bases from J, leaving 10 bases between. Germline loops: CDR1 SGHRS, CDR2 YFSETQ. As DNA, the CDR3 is TGCGCCAGCAGCTTGGGGGACAACCTCTACAATGAGCAGTTCTTC. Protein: CASSLGDNLYNEQFF.

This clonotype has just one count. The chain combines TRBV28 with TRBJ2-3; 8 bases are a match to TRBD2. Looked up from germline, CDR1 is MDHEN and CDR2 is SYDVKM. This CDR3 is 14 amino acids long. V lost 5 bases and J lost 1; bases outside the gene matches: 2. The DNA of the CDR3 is TGTGCCAGCAGTGCTAGCGGGCGCACAGATACGCAGTATTTT. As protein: CASSASGRTDTQYF.

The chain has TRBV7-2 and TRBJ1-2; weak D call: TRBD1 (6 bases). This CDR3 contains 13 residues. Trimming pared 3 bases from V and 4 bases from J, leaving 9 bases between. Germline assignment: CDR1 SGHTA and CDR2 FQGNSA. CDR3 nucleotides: TGTGCCAGCAGCTTCGGGGGGCCCTATGGCTACACCTTC. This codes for CASSFGGPYGYTF. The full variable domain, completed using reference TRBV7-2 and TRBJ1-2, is GAGVSQSPSNKVTEKGKDVELRCDPISGHTALYWYRQSLGQGLEFLIYFQGNSAPDKSGLPSDRFSAERTGGSVSTLTIQRTQQEDSAVYLCASSFGGPYGYTFGSGTRLTVV.

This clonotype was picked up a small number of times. CDR3 in DNA: TGCAGCGTTGAAGGGGGACGGGAGGGACTAGCGAATGAGCAGTTCTTC. Its translation: CSVEGGREGLANEQFF. This chain connects TRBV29-1 to TRBJ2-1; 10 positions agree with TRBD2. V shed 1 base, J shed 7 bases, and the junction held 10 bases outside the gene matches. Germline CDR1 reads SQVTM; CDR2 reads ANQGSEA. CDR3 length: 16 amino acids.

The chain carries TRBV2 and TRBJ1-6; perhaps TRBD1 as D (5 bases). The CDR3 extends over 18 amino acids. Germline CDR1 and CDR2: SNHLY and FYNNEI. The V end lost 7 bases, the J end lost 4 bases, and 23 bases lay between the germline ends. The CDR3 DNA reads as TGTGCCAGCATAGGCCCTCCAGGGTCTGGGGCTTATAATTCACCCCTCCACTTT. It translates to CASIGPPGSGAYNSPLHF.

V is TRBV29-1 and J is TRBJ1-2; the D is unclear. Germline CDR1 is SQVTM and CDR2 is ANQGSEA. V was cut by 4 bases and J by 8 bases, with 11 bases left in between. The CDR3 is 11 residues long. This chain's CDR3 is CSVVEGSGYTF. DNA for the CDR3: TGCAGCGTTGTAGAGGGCTCCGGCTACACCTTC.

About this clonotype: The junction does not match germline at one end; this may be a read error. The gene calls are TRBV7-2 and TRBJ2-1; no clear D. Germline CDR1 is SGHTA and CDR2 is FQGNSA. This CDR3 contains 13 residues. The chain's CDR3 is CASSVAESNEQFF. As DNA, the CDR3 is TGTGCCAGCAGCGTAGCTGAGTCCAATGAGCAGTTCTTC.

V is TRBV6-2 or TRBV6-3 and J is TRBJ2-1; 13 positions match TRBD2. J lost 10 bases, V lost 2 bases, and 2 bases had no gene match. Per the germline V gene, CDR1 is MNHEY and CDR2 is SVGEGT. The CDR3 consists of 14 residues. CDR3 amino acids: CASSYGTSGMEQFF. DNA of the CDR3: TGTGCCAGCAGTTACGGGACTAGCGGGATGGAGCAGTTCTTC.

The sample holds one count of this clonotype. CDR3 DNA: TGTGCCAGCAGCTTAGCTCCTGTCGGTAGTTTGTTTTTT. Encoded protein: CASSLAPVGSLFF. The chain employs TRBV7-9 and TRBJ1-4, with D hard to call. The V end lost 0 bases, the J end lost 15 bases, and 14 bases lay between the germline ends. Germline CDR1 and CDR2: SEHNR and FQNEAQ (reference sequence). The CDR3 spans 13 residues.

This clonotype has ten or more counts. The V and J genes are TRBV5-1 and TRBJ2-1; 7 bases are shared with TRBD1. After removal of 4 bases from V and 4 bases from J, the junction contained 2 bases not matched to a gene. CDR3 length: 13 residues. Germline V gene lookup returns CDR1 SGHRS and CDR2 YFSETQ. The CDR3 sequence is CASSGDSYNEQFF. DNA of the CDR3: TGCGCCAGCAGCGGGGACAGTTACAATGAGCAGTTCTTC.

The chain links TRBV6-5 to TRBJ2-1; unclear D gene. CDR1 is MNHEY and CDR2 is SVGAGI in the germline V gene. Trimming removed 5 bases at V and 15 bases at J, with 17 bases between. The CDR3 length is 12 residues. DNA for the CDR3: TGTGCCAGCAGTCCGGTCTCAGGATGGCTGTTCTTC. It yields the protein CASSPVSGWLFF.

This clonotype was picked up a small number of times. CDR3 coding DNA: TGTGCCATCAGTGCCCTAGCGGGGGTATTCTACAATGAGCAGTTCTTC. This gives the protein CAISALAGVFYNEQFF. This chain connects TRBV10-3 to TRBJ2-1, with TRBD2 identical over 10 bases. J was trimmed by 3 bases and V by 4 bases; bases with no gene match: 6. Germline assignment: CDR1 ENHRY and CDR2 SYGVKD. The CDR3 spans 16 residues.

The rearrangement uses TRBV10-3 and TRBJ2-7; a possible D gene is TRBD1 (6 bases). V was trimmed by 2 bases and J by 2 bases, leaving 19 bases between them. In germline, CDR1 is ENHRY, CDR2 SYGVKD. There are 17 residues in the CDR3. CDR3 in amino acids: CAISEPGQQGAAYEQYF. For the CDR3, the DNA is TGTGCCATCAGTGAGCCCGGTCAACAGGGAGCGGCCTACGAGCAGTACTTC.

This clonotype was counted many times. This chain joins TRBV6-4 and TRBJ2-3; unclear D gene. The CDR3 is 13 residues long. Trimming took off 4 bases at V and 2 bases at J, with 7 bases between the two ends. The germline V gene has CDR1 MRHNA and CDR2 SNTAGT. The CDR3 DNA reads TGTGCCAGCAGTGTTGGCCCCACAGATACGCAGTATTTT. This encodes CASSVGPTDTQYF.

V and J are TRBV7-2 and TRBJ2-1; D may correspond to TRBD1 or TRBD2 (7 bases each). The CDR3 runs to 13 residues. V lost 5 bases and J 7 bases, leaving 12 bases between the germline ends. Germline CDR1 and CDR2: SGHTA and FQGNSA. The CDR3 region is CASSTQGGNEQFF. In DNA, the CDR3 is TGTGCCAGCAGCACCCAGGGGGGGAATGAGCAGTTCTTC.

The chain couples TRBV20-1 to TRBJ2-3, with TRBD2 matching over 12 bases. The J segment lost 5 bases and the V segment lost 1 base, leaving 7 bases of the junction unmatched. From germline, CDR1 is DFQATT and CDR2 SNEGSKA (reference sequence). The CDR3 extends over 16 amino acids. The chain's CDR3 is CSARVTSGRLVDTQYF. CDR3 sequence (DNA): TGCAGTGCTAGAGTGACTAGCGGGAGATTGGTAGATACGCAGTATTTT.

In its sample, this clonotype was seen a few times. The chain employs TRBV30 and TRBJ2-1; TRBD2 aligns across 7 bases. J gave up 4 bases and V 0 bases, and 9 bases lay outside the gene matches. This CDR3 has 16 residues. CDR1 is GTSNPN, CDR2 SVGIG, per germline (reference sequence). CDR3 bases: TGTGCCTGGAGTGTAACCCGGGGGGTCACTTACAATGAGCAGTTCTTC. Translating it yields CAWSVTRGVTYNEQFF.